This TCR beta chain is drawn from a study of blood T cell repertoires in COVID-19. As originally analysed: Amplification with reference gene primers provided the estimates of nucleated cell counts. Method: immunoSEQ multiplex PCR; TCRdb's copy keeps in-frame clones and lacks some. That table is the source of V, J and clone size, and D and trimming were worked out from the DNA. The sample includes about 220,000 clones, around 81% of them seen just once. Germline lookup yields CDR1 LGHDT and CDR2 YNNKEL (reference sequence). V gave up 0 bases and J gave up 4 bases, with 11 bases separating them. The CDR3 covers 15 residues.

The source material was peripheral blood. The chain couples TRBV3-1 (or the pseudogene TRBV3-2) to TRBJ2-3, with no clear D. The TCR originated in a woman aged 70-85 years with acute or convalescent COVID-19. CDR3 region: CASSQDGWRADTQYF. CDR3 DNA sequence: TGTGCCAGCAGCCAAGATGGTTGGAGAGCAGATACGCAGTATTTT.